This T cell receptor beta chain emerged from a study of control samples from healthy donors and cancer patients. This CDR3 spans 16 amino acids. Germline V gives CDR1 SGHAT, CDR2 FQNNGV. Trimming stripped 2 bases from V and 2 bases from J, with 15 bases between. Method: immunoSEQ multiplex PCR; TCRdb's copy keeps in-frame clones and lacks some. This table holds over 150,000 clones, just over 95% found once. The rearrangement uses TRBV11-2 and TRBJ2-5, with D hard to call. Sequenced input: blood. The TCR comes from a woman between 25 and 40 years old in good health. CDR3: CASSLRFGSSQETQYF. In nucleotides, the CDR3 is TGTGCCAGCAGCTTAAGGTTTGGTAGCAGTCAAGAGACCCAGTACTTC.